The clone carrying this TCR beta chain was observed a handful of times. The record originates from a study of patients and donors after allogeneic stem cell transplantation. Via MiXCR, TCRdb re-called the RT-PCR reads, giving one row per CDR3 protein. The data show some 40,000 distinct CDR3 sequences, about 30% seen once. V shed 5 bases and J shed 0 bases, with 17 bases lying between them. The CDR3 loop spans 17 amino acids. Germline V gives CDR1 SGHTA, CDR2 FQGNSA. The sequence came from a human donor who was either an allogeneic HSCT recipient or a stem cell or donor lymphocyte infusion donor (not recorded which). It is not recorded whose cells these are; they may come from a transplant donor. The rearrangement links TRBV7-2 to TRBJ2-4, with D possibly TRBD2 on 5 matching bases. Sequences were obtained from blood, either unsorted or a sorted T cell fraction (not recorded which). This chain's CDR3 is CASSPYGDLLAKNIQYF. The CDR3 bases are TGTGCCAGCAGCCCCTACGGGGATCTACTAGCCAAAAACATTCAGTACTTC.